This T cell receptor (beta chain) came from a study of shared clonotypes between healthy human individuals. Study-level findings and limits: Clonotype sharing across donors was expected to vary with sequencing depth. In having few donors, the study represented limited genetic and exposure-history diversity.

As to this clone: Its specificity is not known.

CDR3 length: 15 residues. Germline CDR1 reads LGHNA; CDR2 reads YNFKEQ. V dropped 1 base and J dropped 1; count of bases not matched to a gene: 0. Assay: immunoSEQ multiplex PCR; the TCRdb copy retains only in-frame clones and omits some. The table lists roughly 1 million clones, about 77% of them singletons. The chain carries TRBV4-2 and TRBJ1-2, with 10 bases aligning to TRBD1. This TCR was recovered from a young man in good health. The sample taken for sequencing was memory CD4+ T cells sorted from blood. As to subset: CD45RA-negative fraction. In nucleotides, the CDR3 is TGTGCCAGCAGCCAAGGGACAGGGGGTAACTATGGCTACACCTTC. Translating it yields CASSQGTGGNYGYTF.